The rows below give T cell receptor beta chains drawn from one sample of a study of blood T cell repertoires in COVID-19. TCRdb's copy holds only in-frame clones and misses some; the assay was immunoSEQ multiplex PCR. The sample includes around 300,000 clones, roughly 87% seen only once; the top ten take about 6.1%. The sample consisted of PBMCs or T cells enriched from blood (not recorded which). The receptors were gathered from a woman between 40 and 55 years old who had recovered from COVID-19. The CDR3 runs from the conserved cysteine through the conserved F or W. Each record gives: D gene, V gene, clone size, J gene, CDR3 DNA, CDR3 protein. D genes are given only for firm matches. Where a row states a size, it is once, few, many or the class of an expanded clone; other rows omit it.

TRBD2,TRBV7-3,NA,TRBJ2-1,TGTGCCAGCAGCGCTAGCGGGAGATGGGAGCAGTTCTTC,CASSASGRWEQFF
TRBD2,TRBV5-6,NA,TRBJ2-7,TGTGCCAGCAGAAGGGGCGGGAGCTCCTACGAGCAGTACTTC,CASRRGGSSYEQYF
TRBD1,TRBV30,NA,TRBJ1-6,TGTGCCTGGACGACAGGGGGAAATTCACCCCTCCACTTT,CAWTTGGNSPLHF
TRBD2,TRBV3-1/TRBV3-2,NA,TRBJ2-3,TGTGCCAGCAGCCCGACTAGCGGGGGCCGCACAGATACGCAGTATTTT,CASSPTSGGRTDTQYF
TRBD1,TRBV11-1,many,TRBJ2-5,TGTGCCAGCAGCTTAGGACAGGGAGAGACCCAGTACTTC,CASSLGQGETQYF
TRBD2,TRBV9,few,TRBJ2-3,TGTGCCAGCAGCCCACTTAGCGGGTACCGCACAGATACGCAGTATTTT,CASSPLSGYRTDTQYF
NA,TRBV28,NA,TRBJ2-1,TGTGCCAGCAGTGCCCCAGGGGGGCCCTTGCTCTTC,CASSAPGGPLLF
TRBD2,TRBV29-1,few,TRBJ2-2,TGCAGCGTTGATTCGGTAGCGGGAGCCACCGGGGAGCTGTTTTTT,CSVDSVAGATGELFF
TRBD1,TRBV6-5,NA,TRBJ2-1,TGTGCCAGCAGTTTGGGACAGGGGGTCGGGAATGAGCAGTTCTTC,CASSLGQGVGNEQFF
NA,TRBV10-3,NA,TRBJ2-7,TGTGCCATCAGTGATGGCTTGGCGGGCGAGCAGTACTTC,CAISDGLAGEQYF
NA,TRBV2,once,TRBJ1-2,TGTGCCAGCAGTGCTCGCGGGGGCAGTGGCTACACCTTC,CASSARGGSGYTF
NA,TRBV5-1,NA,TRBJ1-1,TGCGCCAGCAGCTTGGCCGGGAGTGAAGCTTTCTTT,CASSLAGSEAFF
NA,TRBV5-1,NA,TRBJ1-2,TGCGCCAGCAGCTTGGTACAGAACTATGGCTACACCTTC,CASSLVQNYGYTF
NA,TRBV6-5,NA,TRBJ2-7,TGTGCCAGCAGTACGGGAGAATACTACGAGCAGTACTTC,CASSTGEYYEQYF
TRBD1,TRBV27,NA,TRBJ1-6,TGTGCCAGCAGACGGGGGACAGGGGGCGACAGCTCCTATAATTCACCCCTCCACTTT,CASRRGTGGDSSYNSPLHF
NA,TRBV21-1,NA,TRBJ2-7,TGTGCCAGCAGCTCTAGCATCGGGACAGGGCCCTACGAGCAGTACTTC,CASSSSIGTGPYEQYF